This T cell receptor (beta chain) was identified during a study of blood T cell repertoires in COVID-19. Study at large: PBMCs, B-cell-depleted T cells, or T cells provided the cDNA or gDNA that made up the material.

Profiling relied on immunoSEQ multiplex PCR, and the TCRdb table lists in-frame clones only, not all of them. The sample lists 230,000 or so clones; about four fifths were seen once. The CDR3 is made up of 17 amino acids. Trimming shortened V by 0 bases and J by 2 bases, and 16 bases separated the two germline ends. Germline loops: CDR1 LNHNV, CDR2 YYDKDF (reference sequence). The rearrangement links TRBV15 to TRBJ2-5; tentative D call: TRBD1 (6 bases). Sequencing was performed on peripheral blood. The sequence was obtained from a woman of 80 years or more with COVID-19, enrolled during active disease. The CDR3 bases are TGTGCCACCAGCAGAGATAGGCAGGGGCCTGGACAAGAGACCCAGTACTTC. Its translation is CATSRDRQGPGQETQYF.